The source of this TCR beta chain is a study of blood T cell repertoires in COVID-19 (dated by TCRdb to the early 2020s). Regarding the study in general: Collaborator samples came from the United States, Italy and Spain and covered acute and convalescent phases of COVID-19. A de-identified subject ID, COVID-19 status, age in years and sex were almost always included in the sample metadata. The dataset comprised deeply sampled blood TCRbeta repertoires from subjects exposed to, actively infected with, or recovered from COVID-19. Where HLA class I and class II types were available, the types were taken from metadata supplied by the sample provider, not from assay-based typing. Samples came from the ongoing ImmuneRACE study (first 160 participants) plus 1,254 subjects from 6 global collaborators. The material from the prospective study consisted of cDNA or gDNA derived from T cells, B-cell-depleted T cells, or PBMCs. A freely available public database, intended as a resource for researchers studying the immune response to SARS-CoV-2, is where the repertoires were released.

Worth noting for this clone: Its cognate antigen has yet to be identified. Base qualities were left out, and no much larger clone turns up one base away.

The immunoSEQ Assay, a bias-controlled multiplex PCR, was used to amplify TCRbeta CDR3 regions from genomic DNA. The authors' pipeline ran thus. The number of nucleated cells in each sample was estimated from the amplification of reference gene primers within the assay. To quantify the absolute abundance of each unique TCRbeta CDR3 rearrangement, sequence reads were collapsed and filtered. Productive Simpson clonality was computed per sample as the square root of Simpson's diversity index over productive rearrangements. Sourced from immuneACCESS, this table was stored by TCRdb with only in-frame sequences that have V and J called. A share of the clones is absent; for the studies checked, an unresolved V gene accounts for under half, and the remainder has no known explanation. D and trimming come from the DNA, and the V and J calls and clone size come from that table. This sample comprises about 140,000 clones, 70% to 90% of them detected only once. The ten largest clones represent 1.5% of the sample.

Per the germline V gene, SGDLS is the CDR1 and YYNGEE is the CDR2. Trimming takes 0 bases from V and 6 bases from J, and the germline ends sit 16 bases apart. CDR3 length: 16 amino acids, cysteine to phenylalanine. Only the CDR3 portion is preserved as DNA: 48 bases, with reading frame beginning at the first base. The collaborating institutions used their own protocols to collect whole blood in K2EDTA tubes. Collaborator samples were shipped for TCRbeta analysis as frozen whole blood, isolated PBMCs, or DNA extracted from either sample type. On the study overall, not on this receptor specifically: The quantity of clinical and demographic metadata differed by source and by participant and was supplied without curation.

The sequence was obtained from a woman aged 60-70 years with acute or convalescent COVID-19. The rearranged segments are TRBV9 and TRBJ2-1; a tentative D match to TRBD1 spans 6 bases. The specimen was peripheral blood. The nucleotide sequence reads as follows: TGTGCCAGCAGCGTAGAAAGGACAGCGATGGCCAATGAGCAGTTCTTC. It specifies CASSVERTAMANEQFF.